A selection of T cell receptor beta chains follows, all from one sample in a study of blood T cell repertoires in COVID-19. Profiled with immunoSEQ multiplex PCR; TCRdb holds only in-frame clones, not every one. The sample contains about 240,000 clones, nearly 95% of which appear only once. The material sequenced was peripheral blood. The receptors shown here come from a man aged 30 to 45 with COVID-19, enrolled during active disease. Each CDR3 is given with its conserved first and last residue. A D gene is named only where the DNA matches it firmly. Rows give clone size only sometimes, using once, few, many, or a class for an expanded clone.

V,D,J,size,DNA,CDR3
TRBV7-9,NA,TRBJ1-1,NA,TGTGCCAGCAGAAACTCAGGGCCACCTGAAGCTTTCTTT,CASRNSGPPEAFF
TRBV18,NA,TRBJ1-1,NA,TGTGCCAGCTCATCGGGAGGCAACACTGAAGCTTTCTTT,CASSSGGNTEAFF
TRBV2,TRBD1,TRBJ1-2,NA,TGTGCCAGCAAGGGGGCGACTTATGGCTACACCTTC,CASKGATYGYTF
TRBV7-9,TRBD1,TRBJ1-2,NA,TGTGCCAGCAGCCCGGGACAGGGTTATGGCTACACCTTC,CASSPGQGYGYTF
TRBV6-8,TRBD1,TRBJ2-7,NA,TGTGCCAGCAGCTGCGACAGGGCCTACGAGCAGTACTTC,CASSCDRAYEQYF
TRBV5-4,TRBD1,TRBJ1-4,NA,TGTGCCAGCAGCTTCACAGGGGTTGGTGGTGAAAAACTGTTTTTT,CASSFTGVGGEKLFF
TRBV11-2,NA,TRBJ1-3,NA,TGTGCCAGCAGCTTAGACAGGGTCTCTGGAAACACCATATATTTT,CASSLDRVSGNTIYF
TRBV19,NA,TRBJ2-1,NA,TGTGCCAGTAGTCCCCGGGACAAAATATACAATGAGCAGTTCTTC,CASSPRDKIYNEQFF
TRBV10-3,NA,TRBJ1-5,NA,TGTGCCATCAGTGAGTCGGGGCAGGGAAGCGCTCAGCCCCAGCATTTT,CAISESGQGSAQPQHF
TRBV24-1,TRBD1,TRBJ2-2,NA,TGTGCCACCAGTGGAGGCAGGGGGACGTGGGACACCGGGGAGCTGTTTTTT,CATSGGRGTWDTGELFF
TRBV18,TRBD1,TRBJ1-1,NA,TGTGCCAGCTCACCCCAGGGGGGTAACACTGAAGCTTTCTTT,CASSPQGGNTEAFF
TRBV18,NA,TRBJ1-1,NA,TGTGCCAGCTCACCACCGGGCAGGATGGACACTGAAGCTTTCTTT,CASSPPGRMDTEAFF
TRBV4-2,TRBD2,TRBJ2-7,NA,TGTGCCAGCAGCCAAGATTCCGGGGGGGGGATCTACGAGCAGTACTTC,CASSQDSGGGIYEQYF
TRBV28,TRBD1,TRBJ1-2,NA,TGTGCCAGCAGTGTACAGGGGGAGGATGGCTACACCTTC,CASSVQGEDGYTF
TRBV18,NA,TRBJ1-4,NA,TGTGCCAGCTCACCAGGGCCAGAATATAATGAAAAACTGTTTTTT,CASSPGPEYNEKLFF
TRBV30,NA,TRBJ1-1,NA,TGTGCCTGGAGTGTAGGGGAGGCGGGCACTGAAGCTTTCTTT,CAWSVGEAGTEAFF
TRBV7-2,TRBD1,TRBJ1-1,NA,TGTGCCAGCAGCCGGGACAGGGTATGGGGCACTGAAGCTTTCTTT,CASSRDRVWGTEAFF
TRBV7-2,NA,TRBJ2-5,NA,TGTGCCAGCAGCATACCCCAGGGGACCCAGTACTTC,CASSIPQGTQYF
TRBV5-1,NA,TRBJ2-7,NA,TGCGCCAGCAGGGAGCAGGGCTACGAGCAGTACTTC,CASREQGYEQYF
TRBV5-1,TRBD1,TRBJ1-3,NA,TGCGCCAGCAGTCCAGGGGACAGGGTCTCTGGAAACACCATATATTTT,CASSPGDRVSGNTIYF
TRBV7-6,TRBD2,TRBJ2-7,NA,TGTGCCAGCAGCCCCTGGGGGGGGAAAGGCAACGAGCAGTACTTC,CASSPWGGKGNEQYF
TRBV5-4,TRBD1,TRBJ1-4,NA,TGTGCCAGCAGCCAAACAACCGGGACAGGGTGGGAAAAACTGTTTTTT,CASSQTTGTGWEKLFF
TRBV5-1,TRBD1,TRBJ2-1,NA,TGCGCCAGCAGCTTGGACAGGGGGGATGAGCAGTTCTTC,CASSLDRGDEQFF
TRBV7-2,NA,TRBJ1-3,NA,TGTGCCAGCATCGGGAGGGGAAACACCATATATTTT,CASIGRGNTIYF
TRBV6-5,TRBD1,TRBJ1-2,once,TGTGCCAGCAGCGGCAGGGGGCCGGGTGGCTACACCTTC,CASSGRGPGGYTF